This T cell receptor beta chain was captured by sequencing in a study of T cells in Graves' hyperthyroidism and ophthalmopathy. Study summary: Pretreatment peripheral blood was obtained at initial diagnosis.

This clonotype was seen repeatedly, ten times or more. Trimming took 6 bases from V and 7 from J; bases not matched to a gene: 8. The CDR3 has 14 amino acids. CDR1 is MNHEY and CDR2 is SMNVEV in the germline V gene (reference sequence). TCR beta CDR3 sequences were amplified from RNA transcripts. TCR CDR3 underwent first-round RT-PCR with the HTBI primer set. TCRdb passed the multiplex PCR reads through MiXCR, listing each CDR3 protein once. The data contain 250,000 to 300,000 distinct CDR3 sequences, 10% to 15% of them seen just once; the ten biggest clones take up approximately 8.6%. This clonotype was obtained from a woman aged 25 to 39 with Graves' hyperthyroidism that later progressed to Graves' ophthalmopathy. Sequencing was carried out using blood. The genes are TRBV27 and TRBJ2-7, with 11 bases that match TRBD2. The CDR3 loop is CASSRPGLAEEQYF. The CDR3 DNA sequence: TGTGCCAGCAGCCGACCGGGACTAGCGGAAGAGCAGTACTTC.